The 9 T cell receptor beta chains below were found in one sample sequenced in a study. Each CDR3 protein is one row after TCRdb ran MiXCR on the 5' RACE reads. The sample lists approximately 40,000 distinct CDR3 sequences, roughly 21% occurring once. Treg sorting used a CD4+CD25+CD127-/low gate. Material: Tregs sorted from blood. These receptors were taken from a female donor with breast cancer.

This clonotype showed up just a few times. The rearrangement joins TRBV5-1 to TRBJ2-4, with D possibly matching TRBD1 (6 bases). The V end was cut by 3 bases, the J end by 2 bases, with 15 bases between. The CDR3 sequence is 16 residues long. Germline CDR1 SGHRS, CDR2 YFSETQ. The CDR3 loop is CASSSQGGATKNIQYF. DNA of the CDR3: TGCGCCAGCAGCTCCCAAGGGGGAGCGACCAAAAACATTCAGTACTTC.

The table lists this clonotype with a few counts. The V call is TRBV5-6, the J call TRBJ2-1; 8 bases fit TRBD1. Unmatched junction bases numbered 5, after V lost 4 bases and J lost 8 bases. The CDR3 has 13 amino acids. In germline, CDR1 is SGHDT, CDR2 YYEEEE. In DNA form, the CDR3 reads TGTGCCAGCAGCCTCGGACAGGGTTATGAGCAGTTCTTC. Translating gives CASSLGQGYEQFF. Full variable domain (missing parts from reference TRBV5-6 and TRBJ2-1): DAGVTQSPTHLIKTRGQQVTLRCSPKSGHDTVSWYQQALGQGPQFIFQYYEEEERQRGNFPDRFSGHQFPNYSSELNVNALLLGDSALYLCASSLGQGYEQFFGPGTRLTVL.

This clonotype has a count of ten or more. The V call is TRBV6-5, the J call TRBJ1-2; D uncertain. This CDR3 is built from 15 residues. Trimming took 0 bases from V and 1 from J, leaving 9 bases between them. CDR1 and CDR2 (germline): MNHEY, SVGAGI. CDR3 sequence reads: CASSYSAGINYGYTF. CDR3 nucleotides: TGTGCCAGCAGTTACTCCGCAGGCATTAACTATGGCTACACCTTC.

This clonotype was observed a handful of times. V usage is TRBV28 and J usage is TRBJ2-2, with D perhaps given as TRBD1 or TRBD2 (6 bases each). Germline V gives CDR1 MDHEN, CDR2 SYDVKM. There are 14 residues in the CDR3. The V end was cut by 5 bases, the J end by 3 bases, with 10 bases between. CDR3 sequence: CASSLRGDTGELFF. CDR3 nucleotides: TGTGCCAGCAGTCTAAGGGGGGACACCGGGGAGCTGTTTTTT.

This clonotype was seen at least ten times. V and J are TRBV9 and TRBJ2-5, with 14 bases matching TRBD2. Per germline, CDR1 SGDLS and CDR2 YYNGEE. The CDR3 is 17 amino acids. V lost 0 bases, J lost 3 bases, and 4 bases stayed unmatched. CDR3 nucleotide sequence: TGTGCCAGCAGCGTAGTTGCGACTAGCGGGAGGGAAGAGACCCAGTACTTC. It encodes CASSVVATSGREETQYF. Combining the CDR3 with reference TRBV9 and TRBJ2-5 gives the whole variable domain DSGVTQTPKHLITATGQRVTLRCSPRSGDLSVYWYQQSLDQGLQFLIQYYNGEERAKGNILERFSAQQFPDLHSELNLSSLELGDSALYFCASSVVATSGREETQYFGPGTRLLVL.

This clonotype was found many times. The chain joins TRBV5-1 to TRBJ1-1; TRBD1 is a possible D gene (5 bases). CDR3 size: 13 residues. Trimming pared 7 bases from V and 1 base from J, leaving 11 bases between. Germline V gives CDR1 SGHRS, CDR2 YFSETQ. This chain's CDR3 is CASRRGENTEAFF. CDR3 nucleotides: TGCGCCAGCCGCCGGGGGGAGAACACTGAAGCTTTCTTT.

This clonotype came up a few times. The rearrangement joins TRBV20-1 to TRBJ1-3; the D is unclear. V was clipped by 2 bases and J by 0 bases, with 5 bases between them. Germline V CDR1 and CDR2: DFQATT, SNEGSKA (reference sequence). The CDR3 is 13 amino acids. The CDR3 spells CSARQISGNTIYF. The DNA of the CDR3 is TGCAGTGCTAGACAGATCTCTGGAAACACCATATATTTT.

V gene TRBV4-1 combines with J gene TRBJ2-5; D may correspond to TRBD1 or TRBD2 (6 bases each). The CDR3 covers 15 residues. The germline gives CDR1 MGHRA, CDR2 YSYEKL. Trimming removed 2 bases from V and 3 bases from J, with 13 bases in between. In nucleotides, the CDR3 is TGCGCCAGCAGCCAAACGGGGGCAGTAGAAGAGACCCAGTACTTC. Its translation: CASSQTGAVEETQYF.

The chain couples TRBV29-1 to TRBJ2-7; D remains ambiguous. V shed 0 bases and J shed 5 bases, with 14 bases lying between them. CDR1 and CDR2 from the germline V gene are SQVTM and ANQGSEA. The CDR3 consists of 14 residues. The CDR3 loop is CSVEEAGHSNEQYF. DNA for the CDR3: TGCAGCGTTGAAGAGGCAGGTCATTCCAACGAGCAGTACTTC.